Sequencing of this TCR beta chain was carried out in a study of response to subunit inactivated influenza vaccine listed by TCRdb under 2018. Regarding the study in general: To follow how T cells responded to a trivalent subunit inactivated influenza vaccine, the researchers relied on deep quantitative profiling of the T cell receptor repertoire.

With respect to this clonotype: Its antigen is unknown. Qualities for individual bases were not recorded, and no much larger clone is one base off.

Here V drops 7 bases and J drops 2 bases, and the junction holds 11 bases not matched to any gene. The CDR3 covers 16 residues, taking in both the cysteine and the phenylalanine. The CDR3 DNA has 48 bases and is translated from base 1. The germline V gene encodes CDR1 MNHNS and CDR2 SASEGT. The library was generated by RT-PCR. Data came from an Illumina HiSeq 2500. TCRdb cleaned the public reads at Q25 with fastp, built clones with MiXCR and kept in-frame beta chains. Each CDR3 protein gets just one entry, which takes the most common genes and DNA from the rows behind it. For this sample the table gives 650,000 to 700,000 distinct CDR3 sequences, of which about a sixth were detected only once. Clones ranked in the top ten supply around 10% of the sample. Points the paper makes about the study in general: The authors suggested that each seasonal influenza vaccination may recruit only a limited number of new T cells.

Sequencing was performed on PBMCs from blood, taken roughly 12 days after vaccination. The chain uses TRBV6-1 and TRBJ2-7, with 10 bases in between that match TRBD1. The clonotype originates from a man aged 50-59 years who received an inactivated influenza vaccine. Donor details come from another sample of the same person, matched by shared clones. The nucleotide sequence reads TGTGCCAGCACCGTACGGGGCGGGACAGGGGCCTACGAGCAGTACTTC. This codes for CASTVRGGTGAYEQYF.